The T cell receptor (beta chain) under discussion was sequenced for a study of shared clonotypes between healthy human individuals. All participating donors were Caucasian adults from Nashville, Tennessee. This CDR3 contains 18 residues. V lost 3 bases, J lost 1 base, and 20 bases lay in between. Germline V gene data show CDR1 as SEHNR and CDR2 as FQNEAQ (reference sequence). The study ran the assay at deep level. Authors' processing steps: ImmunoSEQ junction-only sequences lacked quality scores, so their filtering differed. The method was immunoSEQ multiplex PCR; TCRdb's version includes in-frame clones alone and lacks a portion of them. The DNA was the basis for D and trimming; V, J and clone size are from that table. The repertoire holds millions of clones, with about 92% as singletons.

The gene calls are TRBV7-9 and TRBJ2-3, with D possibly matching TRBD2 (7 bases). Sequenced: naive CD4+ T cells from PBMCs. Subset defined: CD45RA+ positively selected. This receptor was taken from a man between 18 and 35 years old in good health. Some clones in this sample may be carry-over from other donors' samples. Here the CDR3 DNA reads TGTGCCAGCAGCTTCGCGGCCGGGGGGCAGTGGGGCACAGATACGCAGTATTTT. It codes for CASSFAAGGQWGTDTQYF.